This T cell receptor (beta chain) comes out of a study of blood T cell repertoires in COVID-19. The overall study: Collection of acute and convalescent COVID-19 samples took place in the United States, Italy and Spain.

Germline-derived CDR1 and CDR2 are MDHEN and SYDVKM. This CDR3 is built from 18 residues. With 4 bases clipped from V and 3 bases from J, the junction kept 15 bases outside the gene matches. Assay: immunoSEQ multiplex PCR; the TCRdb copy retains only in-frame clones and omits some. The sample records 250,000 or so clones, 75% to 90% being singletons. Participants were aged 18 to 89 years, lived in over 20 US areas, and enrolled virtually. Shortly before study entry, within 2 weeks, exposed participants had met a COVID-19 case. This clone has just one count. The TCR originated in a woman younger than 45 who had been exposed to COVID-19. The chain is built from TRBV28 and TRBJ1-1; 9 bases line up with TRBD1. The specimen was PBMCs or T cells enriched from blood (not recorded which). The CDR3 reads CASSSPSGGTGRYTEAFF. The CDR3 bases are TGTGCCAGCAGTTCACCCTCCGGGGGGACAGGGAGATACACTGAAGCTTTCTTT.